One and the same sample provided the 21 T cell receptor beta chains below, sequenced in a study of beta chain features in type 1 diabetes (dated by TCRdb to 2017 to 2018). Broader findings and caveats from the paper: In all four CD4+ subsets, TCRB CDR3 length was moderately but significantly shorter in type 1 diabetes patients.

Library method: the immunoSEQ multiplex PCR assay. The High Capacity cDNA Reverse Transcription Kit was used to reverse transcribe all of the isolated RNA, meaning that expressed TCRB transcripts were what got sequenced. TCRdb took over this immuneACCESS table, retaining in-frame rearrangements with V and J assigned. Such tables are incomplete; in checked studies, under half of the missing clones stem from an unresolved V gene, and the remainder is unexplained. The sample has 640,000 or so clones on record, under 15% of them singletons. The ten most abundant clones make up less than 0.025% of the sample. Which antigens these TCRs recognize remains unknown. The sequenced sample was naive CD4+ T cells from blood. The intended sense of this specimen's cell subset or site label: true naive CD4+ T cells. These receptors were collected from a young man with type 1 diabetes.

This clone was seen more than once but under ten times. The chain couples TRBV2 to TRBJ1-2; D uncertain. The V end lost 7 bases, the J end lost 4 bases, and 13 bases lay between the germline ends. Germline loops: CDR1 SNHLY, CDR2 FYNNEI. The CDR3 contains 13 residues. CDR3 coding DNA: TGTGCCAGCACCTCCGAAGCTCCCTATGGCTACACCTTC. Amino acids: CASTSEAPYGYTF.

This clone was seen a handful of times. This rearrangement joins TRBV30 to TRBJ1-1; D is uncertain. The CDR3 loop spans 14 amino acids. Germline V CDR1 and CDR2: GTSNPN, SVGIG (reference sequence). With 2 bases removed from V and 0 bases from J, the gap between germline ends came to 10 bases. The CDR3 coding sequence is TGTGCCTGGAGTAAAGGGCTACTGAACACTGAAGCTTTCTTT. Translating gives CAWSKGLLNTEAFF.

This chain joins TRBV15 and TRBJ2-5; maybe TRBD1 (5 bases). This CDR3 comprises 15 residues. Germline V gene lookup returns CDR1 LNHNV and CDR2 YYDKDF (reference sequence). Trimming left V 0 bases short and J 2 bases short, with 10 bases between. The CDR3 protein is CATSRDATGQETQYF. The CDR3 DNA reads TGTGCCACCAGCAGAGATGCAACAGGACAAGAGACCCAGTACTTC.

This chain connects TRBV19 to TRBJ2-7, with TRBD2 matching 13 bases. The CDR3 runs to 15 residues. Germline loops: CDR1 LNHDA, CDR2 SQIVND (reference sequence). The trim removed 4 bases at V and 5 bases at J, leaving 5 bases unmatched. DNA for the CDR3: TGTGCCAGTAGTAAACGACTAGCGGGGGGCAACGAGCAGTACTTC. Amino acid sequence: CASSKRLAGGNEQYF.

The chain joins TRBV19 to TRBJ1-5; D call uncertain. The CDR3 has 14 residues. Trimming cost V 9 bases and J 2 bases, with 14 bases left between them. Germline loops: CDR1 LNHDA, CDR2 SQIVND (reference sequence). This chain's CDR3 is CASRASGGNQPQHF. CDR3 DNA: TGTGCCAGCCGTGCGTCCGGAGGCAATCAGCCCCAGCATTTT.

The chain couples TRBV28 to TRBJ2-2; weak D call: TRBD2 (5 bases). Deletions cut 6 bases from V and 1 base from J, with 12 bases between. The CDR3 is 15 amino acids. Per germline, CDR1 MDHEN and CDR2 SYDVKM. The CDR3 coding sequence is TGTGCCAGCAGGTTCCCGGGAAAGAACACCGGGGAGCTGTTTTTT. It yields the protein CASRFPGKNTGELFF.

This clone was seen only a few times. This sequence joins TRBV5-6 and TRBJ1-6, with 8 positions matching TRBD1. The junction had 3 bases not matched to a gene; V was cut back by 0 bases and J by 7 bases. The germline CDR1 and CDR2 sequences are SGHDT and YYEEEE. The CDR3 length is 15 residues. CDR3 residues: CASSLGDRGNSPLHF. Here the CDR3 DNA reads TGTGCCAGCAGCTTGGGAGACAGGGGAAATTCACCCCTCCACTTT.

There are a few counts of this clone. The chain is built from TRBV6-1 and TRBJ2-3, with TRBD1 matching over 8 bases. Losses at the gene ends were 8 bases for V and 6 bases for J; bases not matched to a gene: 10. The length of the CDR3 is 14 residues. Per germline, CDR1 MNHNS and CDR2 SASEGT. The CDR3, as DNA: TGTGCCAGCTGGAAGGGGCAGGGGGCCGATACGCAGTATTTT. Translation gives CASWKGQGADTQYF.

The chain has TRBV5-4 and TRBJ1-1; D gene ambiguous. The CDR3 totals 13 residues. V was cut by 0 bases and J by 1 base, with 4 bases left in between. Germline V gene sequence: CDR1 SGHNT, CDR2 YYREEE (reference sequence). The CDR3 sequence: CASSLAANTEAFF. The CDR3 bases are TGTGCCAGCAGCTTGGCGGCGAACACTGAAGCTTTCTTT.

This clone has just a few counts. The J gene is TRBJ2-3, the V gene TRBV10-3; D is unresolved. Trimming left V 0 bases short and J 6 bases short, with 7 bases between. The CDR3 consists of 13 residues. Germline V CDR1 and CDR2: ENHRY, SYGVKD. The CDR3 region is CAISESNGDTQYF. CDR3 nucleotides: TGTGCCATCAGTGAGTCGAATGGGGATACGCAGTATTTT.

This clone was seen a few times. The chain joins TRBV21-1 to TRBJ2-7; TRBD2, the D gene given by the table, was not confirmed from the DNA. TRBV21-1 is annotated as a pseudogene. The CDR3 is made up of 14 amino acids. CDR3 region: CASRTSRCGYEQYF. The CDR3 bases are TGTGCCAGCAGGACTTCCCGGTGCGGCTACGAGCAGTACTTC.

This clone was picked up a small number of times. The V and J genes are TRBV7-2 and TRBJ1-5; D call uncertain. The CDR3 has 12 residues. Trimming removed 5 bases from V and 4 bases from J, with 6 bases in between. Germline CDR1 is SGHTA and CDR2 is FQGNSA. CDR3 loop: CASSLFNQPQHF. CDR3 DNA: TGTGCCAGCAGCCTCTTTAATCAGCCCCAGCATTTT.

This clone was counted between two and nine times. This rearrangement joins TRBV18 to TRBJ2-7; no clear D gene. Germline loops: CDR1 KGHSH, CDR2 LQKENI. This CDR3 comprises 13 residues. With 4 bases removed from V and 1 base from J, the gap between germline ends came to 8 bases. The CDR3 here is CASSREASYEQYF. The CDR3 region has the DNA TGTGCCAGCTCACGGGAAGCGTCCTACGAGCAGTACTTC.

This clone came up a few times. This chain links TRBV28 with TRBJ1-1; D ambiguous. From germline, CDR1 is MDHEN and CDR2 SYDVKM. The CDR3 consists of 12 residues. Trimming took off 7 bases at V and 1 base at J, with 7 bases between the two ends. CDR3 sequence (DNA): TGTGCCAGCATACGGGGGAACACTGAAGCTTTCTTT. Amino acids: CASIRGNTEAFF.

In its sample, this clone was seen a few times. This rearrangement joins TRBV27 to TRBJ2-1; tentatively, D is TRBD2 (5 bases). V was trimmed by 5 bases and J by 6 bases, leaving 20 bases between them. Germline V gives CDR1 MNHEY, CDR2 SMNVEV (reference sequence). The CDR3 loop spans 16 amino acids. The CDR3 sequence is CASSPRWRSQVNEQFF. In nucleotides, the CDR3 is TGTGCCAGCAGTCCCCGTTGGAGGAGTCAGGTCAATGAGCAGTTCTTC.

This clone has only a few counts. This specimen includes other DNA sequences encoding the same CDR3. This chain uses TRBV29-1 with TRBJ1-3; D is uncertain. V was trimmed by 3 bases and J by 7 bases, leaving 7 bases between them. CDR1 SQVTM and CDR2 ANQGSEA come from the germline V gene. The CDR3 sequence is 11 residues long. Written as DNA, the CDR3 is TGCAGCGTTGAGGGCGGGAACACCATATATTTT. Its protein is CSVEGGNTIYF.

The gene calls are TRBV4-1 and TRBJ1-1; D perhaps matches TRBD1 (5 bases). V was pared by 1 base and J by 4 bases, with 25 bases between. Germline-derived CDR1 and CDR2 are MGHRA and YSYEKL. The CDR3 consists of 19 residues. This CDR3 is CASSQVRSRAGTPFTEAFF. In DNA, the CDR3 is TGCGCCAGCAGCCAAGTCAGGTCTCGGGCAGGGACGCCCTTCACTGAAGCTTTCTTT.

The chain couples TRBV4-1 to TRBJ2-7, with D tentatively TRBD1 (6 bases). Germline V gene lookup returns CDR1 MGHRA and CDR2 YSYEKL. Trimming removed 0 bases from V and 6 bases from J, with 9 bases in between. There are 13 residues in the CDR3. CDR3 protein: CASSQDDRLEQYF. The CDR3 DNA is TGCGCCAGCAGCCAAGATGACAGGCTCGAGCAGTACTTC.

This chain connects TRBV10-1 to TRBJ2-1; 10 bases align to TRBD2. V was pared by 8 bases and J by 12 bases, with 7 bases of the junction left unmatched. Germline V lookup: CDR1 WNHNN, CDR2 SYGVQD (reference sequence). The CDR3 is 12 residues long. CDR3 loop: CASSTSGRRQFF. The CDR3 nucleotides are TGCGCCAGCTCGACTAGCGGGCGAAGGCAGTTCTTC.

The chain couples TRBV6-5 to TRBJ2-3; possibly TRBD1 for D (6 bases). The CDR3 runs 15 residues. Trimming stripped 6 bases from V and 1 base from J, with 14 bases between. Germline CDR1 and CDR2: MNHEY and SVGAGI. The CDR3, as DNA: TGTGCCAGCAGGCCACAACGGACAGGCACAGATACGCAGTATTTT. This gives the protein CASRPQRTGTDTQYF.

This clone was seen more than once but under ten times. This chain connects TRBV21-1 to TRBJ1-1; the table's D call of TRBD1 was not tested on the DNA. TRBV21-1 is a recognized pseudogene. The CDR3 runs 18 residues. Here the CDR3 DNA reads TGTGCCAGCAGCAGAGGGACAGGGGGCTTCTTCGAGAACACTGAAGCTTTCTTT. Its translation: CASSRGTGGFFENTEAFF.